The 32 T cell receptor beta chains reported below all come from one sample, sequenced in a study of blood T cell repertoires in COVID-19. Profiling relied on immunoSEQ multiplex PCR, and the TCRdb table lists in-frame clones only, not all of them. The sample holds 90,000 to 120,000 clones; 91% are singletons and the top ten take around 1%. The material sequenced was peripheral blood. The receptors shown here come from a man aged 60 to 75 with acute or convalescent COVID-19.

V is TRBV28 and J is TRBJ1-5; D uncertain. The CDR3 extends over 14 amino acids. V lost 3 bases, J lost 0 bases, and 6 bases lay in between. Germline assignment: CDR1 MDHEN and CDR2 SYDVKM. This CDR3 reads CASSFSGSNQPQHF. The CDR3 region has the DNA TGTGCCAGCAGTTTTTCCGGTAGCAATCAGCCCCAGCATTTT.

This chain connects TRBV11-2 to TRBJ2-7; TRBD2 aligns across 9 bases. The CDR3 covers 12 residues. The J segment lost 7 bases and the V segment lost 6 bases, leaving 4 bases of the junction unmatched. Germline assignment: CDR1 SGHAT and CDR2 FQNNGV. CDR3 sequence: CASRTLAGEQYF. The CDR3 bases are TGTGCCAGCAGAACTCTAGCGGGGGAGCAGTACTTC.

This chain uses TRBV30 with TRBJ2-3, with 11 bases matching TRBD2. With 3 bases clipped from V and 2 bases from J, the junction kept 4 bases outside the gene matches. CDR3 length: 15 residues. Germline assignment: CDR1 GTSNPN and CDR2 SVGIG (reference sequence). The CDR3 region is CAWSAGLAVTDTQYF. CDR3 coding DNA: TGTGCCTGGAGCGCGGGACTAGCGGTCACAGATACGCAGTATTTT.

The rearrangement links TRBV24-1 to TRBJ2-1, with 9 bases identical to TRBD1. After removal of 2 bases from V and 4 bases from J, the junction contained 5 bases not matched to a gene. CDR1 and CDR2 from the germline V gene are KGHDR and SFDVKD. The CDR3 has 16 amino acids. The CDR3 is CATSDSRGQGYNEQFF. CDR3 sequence (DNA): TGTGCCACCAGTGATTCCCGGGGACAGGGTTACAATGAGCAGTTCTTC.

The chain employs TRBV5-6 and TRBJ1-1, with D unclear. Per the germline V gene, CDR1 is SGHDT and CDR2 is YYEEEE. The CDR3 loop spans 14 amino acids. V was clipped by 4 bases and J by 1 base, with 11 bases between them. CDR3 protein: CASSPGGANTEAFF. CDR3 bases: TGTGCCAGCAGCCCCGGAGGAGCGAACACTGAAGCTTTCTTT.

The rearrangement uses TRBV29-1 and TRBJ2-4; 7 nucleotides match TRBD2. The V gene's germline CDR1 is SQVTM and CDR2 ANQGSEA. This CDR3 is 13 amino acids long. Trimming cost V 7 bases and J 3 bases; bases outside gene matches: 6. The CDR3: CSALGEGKNIQYF. CDR3 bases: TGCAGCGCCTTAGGGGAGGGCAAAAACATTCAGTACTTC.

V usage is TRBV5-8 and J usage is TRBJ1-1, with D perhaps TRBD1 (6 bases). Germline V gives CDR1 SGHTS, CDR2 YDEGEE. The CDR3 loop spans 13 amino acids. Trimming cost V 2 bases and J 8 bases, with 13 bases left between them. In DNA, the CDR3 is TGTGCCAGCAGCTTTGGACAGTCTAGGGAAGCTTTCTTT. Amino acids: CASSFGQSREAFF.

V usage is TRBV27 and J usage is TRBJ2-1; 12 bases map to TRBD2. V was clipped by 2 bases and J by 11 bases; unmatched bases: 7. CDR1 MNHEY and CDR2 SMNVEV come from the germline V gene (reference sequence). This CDR3 spans 15 amino acids. As DNA, the CDR3 is TGTGCCAGCAGTTTAGCACTAGCGGGAGGAGCTAAGCAGTTCTTC. It encodes CASSLALAGGAKQFF.

This chain uses TRBV19 with TRBJ2-3; 10 bases agree with TRBD2. The CDR3 sequence is 15 residues long. V lost 3 bases and J lost 7; bases outside the gene matches: 7. CDR1 is LNHDA, CDR2 SQIVND, per germline (reference sequence). DNA for the CDR3: TGTGCCAGTAGTATTGGACTAGCGGTGATTCATACGCAGTATTTT. Translated: CASSIGLAVIHTQYF.

This rearrangement joins TRBV9 to TRBJ2-2; tentatively, D is TRBD2 (5 bases). Trimming stripped 1 base from V and 1 base from J, with 11 bases between. The CDR3 consists of 16 residues. The V gene's germline CDR1 is SGDLS and CDR2 YYNGEE. The CDR3 here is CASSVRGDGNTGELFF. The DNA of the CDR3 is TGTGCCAGCAGCGTACGGGGTGACGGGAACACCGGGGAGCTGTTTTTT.

The chain couples TRBV30 to TRBJ2-1; TRBD1 matches at 8 bases. CDR3 length: 14 amino acids. Trimming removed 5 bases from V and 7 bases from J; junction bases left unmatched: 10. Germline CDR1 is GTSNPN and CDR2 is SVGIG (reference sequence). CDR3 sequence: CAWGTGAGRNEQFF. In DNA, the CDR3 is TGTGCCTGGGGGACAGGTGCTGGTAGGAATGAGCAGTTCTTC.

This chain connects TRBV12-5 to TRBJ1-1, with D maybe TRBD1 (5 bases). Germline CDR1 reads LGHNT; CDR2 reads FRNRAP. Between the trimmed V and J ends, which lost 7 bases and 0 bases, there was a span of 9 bases. The CDR3 contains 13 residues. CDR3: CASAFRVNTEAFF. CDR3 nucleotides: TGTGCTAGTGCCTTCAGGGTGAACACTGAAGCTTTCTTT.

The chain carries TRBV7-9 and TRBJ2-2, with 11 bases aligning to TRBD2. Germline values: CDR1 SEHNR, CDR2 FQNEAQ (reference sequence). V lost 8 bases and J lost 6; bases outside the gene matches: 2. The CDR3 length is 13 residues. This CDR3 is CASVAGGAGELFF. The CDR3 DNA is TGTGCCAGCGTAGCGGGAGGGGCCGGGGAGCTGTTTTTT.

The V call is TRBV6-1, the J call TRBJ1-2; 7 bases agree with TRBD1. The V and J ends lost 1 base and 3 bases, in that order; junction bases with no gene match: 8. Germline V gene data show CDR1 as MNHNS and CDR2 as SASEGT. This CDR3 is built from 16 residues. CDR3 coding DNA: TGTGCCAGCAGTGAAGGCGTTACAGGGGTTTACTATGGCTACACCTTC. This sequence encodes CASSEGVTGVYYGYTF.

The chain recombines TRBV15 with TRBJ1-1; D ambiguous. CDR1 and CDR2 (germline): LNHNV, YYDKDF (reference sequence). The length of the CDR3 is 14 residues. The V end lost 2 bases, the J end lost 10 bases, and 17 bases lay between the germline ends. The CDR3 nucleotides read TGTGCCACCAGCAGAAATGGAGAGGGTTCATCAGCTTTCTTT. Translating it yields CATSRNGEGSSAFF.

The rearrangement joins TRBV25-1 to TRBJ1-1; D is perhaps TRBD1 (5 bases). Germline V gene lookup returns CDR1 MGHDK and CDR2 SYGVNS. This CDR3 has 12 amino acids. The V and J ends lost 5 bases and 5 bases respectively, with 9 bases between them. The CDR3 DNA is TGTGCCAGCAGTCCAGGGTTTACTGAAGCTTTCTTT. Amino acid sequence: CASSPGFTEAFF.

This chain uses TRBV27 with TRBJ2-3, with TRBD2 matching over 7 bases. CDR1 MNHEY and CDR2 SMNVEV come from the germline V gene (reference sequence). Unmatched junction bases numbered 4, after V lost 3 bases and J lost 4 bases. This CDR3 region has 14 residues. The CDR3, as DNA: TGTGCCAGCAGTTTGGTGGGAGGGGCAGATACGCAGTATTTT. This translates into CASSLVGGADTQYF.

This chain connects TRBV2 to TRBJ2-1; D remains ambiguous. The germline V gene encodes CDR1 SNHLY and CDR2 FYNNEI. Between the trimmed V and J ends, which lost 6 bases and 0 bases, there was a span of 12 bases. The CDR3 spans 15 residues. CDR3 sequence: CASSRQVSSYNEQFF. DNA of the CDR3: TGTGCCAGCAGCAGACAAGTTAGCTCCTACAATGAGCAGTTCTTC.

The CDR3 here is CASSSIAGVSYNEQFF. DNA of the CDR3: TGCGCCAGCAGTTCCATAGCGGGAGTCTCCTACAATGAGCAGTTCTTC. The chain couples TRBV5-1 to TRBJ2-1; 9 positions match TRBD2. The CDR3 covers 16 residues. Trimming cost V 5 bases and J 0 bases; bases outside gene matches: 6. Germline V gene data show CDR1 as SGHRS and CDR2 as YFSETQ.

The V gene is TRBV4-1, the J gene TRBJ2-1; the match to TRBD2 covers 12 bases. This CDR3 spans 16 amino acids. Germline assignment: CDR1 MGHRA and CDR2 YSYEKL. J gave up 7 bases and V 0 bases, and 4 bases lay outside the gene matches. For the CDR3, the DNA is TGCGCCAGCAGCCAAGATCGACTAGCGGGAGTAAATGAGCAGTTCTTC. Translated, it gives CASSQDRLAGVNEQFF.

The chain has TRBV2 and TRBJ1-1; 7 nucleotides agree with TRBD1. J lost 6 bases, V lost 4 bases, and 8 bases had no gene match. This CDR3 is built from 14 residues. In germline, CDR1 is SNHLY, CDR2 FYNNEI. CDR3 sequence reads: CASSAGTVSAEAFF. CDR3 in DNA: TGTGCCAGCAGTGCCGGGACAGTCAGTGCTGAAGCTTTCTTT.

V is TRBV18 and J is TRBJ1-2; 10 positions agree with TRBD1. CDR3 length: 15 residues. J gave up 3 bases and V 6 bases, and 7 bases lay outside the gene matches. CDR1 and CDR2 from the germline V gene are KGHSH and LQKENI. The CDR3 DNA sequence: TGTGCCAGCTCCCCGAGACAGGGGGCGGACTATGGCTACACCTTC. It yields the protein CASSPRQGADYGYTF.

The chain recombines TRBV20-1 with TRBJ2-3; D is uncertain. Germline V CDR1 and CDR2: DFQATT, SNEGSKA (reference sequence). CDR3 size: 12 residues. Trimming shortened V by 3 bases and J by 3 bases, and 7 bases separated the two germline ends. The CDR3 sequence is CSASRVTDTQYF. In nucleotides, the CDR3 is TGCAGTGCTAGTCGGGTAACAGATACGCAGTATTTT.

This rearrangement joins TRBV30 to TRBJ2-1; D possibly corresponds to TRBD2 (5 bases). The CDR3 has 14 amino acids. Trimming took off 3 bases at V and 0 bases at J, with 9 bases between the two ends. Looked up from germline, CDR1 is GTSNPN and CDR2 is SVGIG (reference sequence). The chain's CDR3 is CAWSQLDSYNEQFF. As DNA, the CDR3 is TGTGCCTGGAGCCAACTAGACTCCTACAATGAGCAGTTCTTC. The whole variable domain, remainder taken from reference TRBV30 and TRBJ2-1, is SQTIHQWPATLVQPVGSPLSLECTVEGTSNPNLYWYRQAAGRGLQLLFYSVGIGQISSEVPQNLSASRPQDRQFILSSKKLLLSDSGFYLCAWSQLDSYNEQFFGPGTRLTVL.

The chain is built from TRBV4-1 and TRBJ2-7; TRBD2 matches at 9 bases. In germline, CDR1 is MGHRA, CDR2 YSYEKL. The CDR3 has 15 residues. J lost 5 bases, V lost 3 bases, and 8 bases had no gene match. CDR3 region: CASSQGFIAGDEQYF. DNA of the CDR3: TGCGCCAGCAGCCAGGGATTTATAGCGGGGGACGAGCAGTACTTC.

This chain uses TRBV27 with TRBJ2-7; D is perhaps TRBD1 (5 bases). The CDR3 is 14 residues long. Germline CDR1 and CDR2: MNHEY and SMNVEV (reference sequence). Trimming left V 4 bases short and J 6 bases short, with 16 bases between. CDR3 protein: CASSWGLLNAEQYF. The CDR3, as DNA: TGTGCCAGCAGTTGGGGCCTTTTGAATGCCGAGCAGTACTTC.

This clone was found once. This sequence joins TRBV11-3 and TRBJ2-3; tentatively, D is TRBD2 (6 bases). CDR1 and CDR2 (germline): SGHNT, YENEEA. Trimming removed 0 bases from V and 1 base from J, with 11 bases in between. This CDR3 has 16 residues. Here the CDR3 reads CASSLDLREGTDTQYF. The CDR3, as DNA: TGTGCCAGCAGCTTAGATTTGAGGGAGGGCACAGATACGCAGTATTTT.

The chain is built from TRBV27 and TRBJ1-6; possibly TRBD1 for D (5 bases). The CDR3 has 16 residues. Germline V gene lookup returns CDR1 MNHEY and CDR2 SMNVEV (reference sequence). Trimming left V 0 bases short and J 10 bases short, with 16 bases between. CDR3 DNA sequence: TGTGCCAGCAGTTTATCCCCCTGGGGCTCAGAATCACCCCTCCACTTT. Protein product: CASSLSPWGSESPLHF.

The V and J genes are TRBV5-4 and TRBJ1-2, with 7 bases matching TRBD1. There are 14 residues in the CDR3. Losses at the gene ends were 4 bases for V and 0 bases for J; bases not matched to a gene: 3. Germline-derived CDR1 and CDR2 are SGHNT and YYREEE (reference sequence). CDR3 bases: TGTGCCAGCAGCACGGACAGGACTAACTATGGCTACACCTTC. Its translation is CASSTDRTNYGYTF.

V and J are TRBV11-3 and TRBJ2-5, with 8 bases identical to TRBD1. J was trimmed by 5 bases and V by 1 base; bases with no gene match: 9. Germline V gene sequence: CDR1 SGHNT, CDR2 YENEEA. The CDR3 extends over 16 amino acids. The CDR3 bases are TGTGCCAGCAGCTTAGGAGGACAGGGAGGTCTGGAGACCCAGTACTTC. Its translation is CASSLGGQGGLETQYF.

J is TRBJ2-2 and V is TRBV11-3; TRBD2 agrees at 8 bases. The CDR3 runs 15 residues. Germline trimming cut 7 bases from V and 5 bases from J; bases unmatched to any gene: 9. Germline V gives CDR1 SGHNT, CDR2 YENEEA. Here the CDR3 DNA reads TGTGCCAGCACCTGGGGACTAGGGGTGACCGGGGAGCTGTTTTTT. This sequence encodes CASTWGLGVTGELFF.

This chain's CDR3 is CAISEGAGVVIRGYTF. The CDR3 bases are TGTGCCATCAGTGAAGGTGCAGGGGTTGTGATTCGGGGCTACACCTTC. V usage is TRBV10-3 and J usage is TRBJ1-2, with D maybe TRBD1 (6 bases). The CDR3 covers 16 residues. Germline values: CDR1 ENHRY, CDR2 SYGVKD. Trimming pared 3 bases from V and 8 bases from J, leaving 22 bases between.